This record looks at one T cell receptor beta chain sequence and its context. Germline V gives CDR1 KGHSH, CDR2 LQKENI. The CDR3 contains 15 residues. Trimming shortened V by 1 base and J by 7 bases, and 13 bases separated the two germline ends. The sample comes from a study of OX40 agonist ivuxolimab in advanced cancers. Sequenced by immunoSEQ multiplex PCR; TCRdb stores in-frame clones only, minus some. The sample carries under 70,000 clones, approximately 86% recorded once. Source: CD4+ or CD8+ T cells sorted from blood, taken in a trial of the OX40 agonist ivuxolimab. The chain combines TRBV18 with TRBJ2-2; perhaps TRBD2 as D (5 bases). The clonotype originates from an adult with an advanced solid tumor such as melanoma, head and neck, liver or kidney cancer. CDR3 region: CASSPRTRTNGELFF. The CDR3 DNA follows: TGTGCCAGCTCACCACGAACTAGGACGAACGGGGAGCTGTTTTTT.